These 20 T cell receptor beta chains were sequenced from one sample in a study of early T cells in non-severe SARS-CoV-2 infection. TCRdb fed the 5' RACE reads into MiXCR, producing one record per CDR3 protein. This repertoire shows 30,000 or so distinct CDR3 sequences, under 4% found once; its top ten account for around 8.5%. Specimen: whole blood. These receptors all come from an adult who was a healthcare worker with PCR-confirmed SARS-CoV-2 infection or an uninfected control (not recorded which).

This chain connects TRBV6-5 to TRBJ2-1; perhaps D is TRBD1 or TRBD2 (5 bases each). CDR3 length: 13 amino acids. The germline V gene encodes CDR1 MNHEY and CDR2 SVGAGI. V was clipped by 6 bases and J by 12 bases, with 18 bases between them. For the CDR3, the DNA is TGTGCCAGCAGCGCTACCCCTGGGACCCCGCAGTTCTTC. Its translation is CASSATPGTPQFF.

This clonotype was counted ten times or more. The chain combines TRBV7-2 with TRBJ1-1; a possible D gene is TRBD1 (5 bases). Trimming cost V 5 bases and J 7 bases, with 17 bases left between them. The CDR3 totals 14 residues. Germline-derived CDR1 and CDR2 are SGHTA and FQGNSA. The CDR3 loop is CASSPRGAQGEAFF. In DNA form, the CDR3 reads TGTGCCAGCAGCCCTAGAGGGGCTCAGGGTGAAGCTTTCTTT. Full variable domain (outside the CDR3, taken from reference TRBV7-2 and TRBJ1-1): GAGVSQSPSNKVTEKGKDVELRCDPISGHTALYWYRQSLGQGLEFLIYFQGNSAPDKSGLPSDRFSAERTGGSVSTLTIQRTQQEDSAVYLCASSPRGAQGEAFFGQGTRLTVV.

The CDR3 DNA reads TGCAGTGCTAGAGTCGGAGCGGGCAGCAACTATGGCTACACCTTC. It yields the protein CSARVGAGSNYGYTF. The genes are TRBV20-1 and TRBJ1-2; D call uncertain. The CDR3 consists of 15 residues. In germline, CDR1 is DFQATT, CDR2 SNEGSKA (reference sequence). Trimming cost V 1 base and J 2 bases, with 14 bases left between them.

This chain connects TRBV2 to TRBJ2-1; the match to TRBD2 covers 13 bases. CDR1 and CDR2 (germline): SNHLY, FYNNEI. With V trimmed by 4 bases and J by 7 bases, 4 bases remained unmatched. The CDR3 consists of 15 residues. CDR3 region: CASSGGLAGPNEQFF. In DNA form, the CDR3 reads TGTGCCAGCAGTGGGGGACTAGCGGGGCCGAATGAGCAGTTCTTC. The entire variable domain, with the rest obtained from reference TRBV2 and TRBJ2-1, is as follows: EPEVTQTPSHQVTQMGQEVILRCVPISNHLYFYWYRQILGQKVEFLVSFYNNEISEKSEIFDDQFSVERPDGSNFTLKIRSTKLEDSAMYFCASSGGLAGPNEQFFGPGTRLTVL.

This clonotype was counted many times. The chain uses TRBV6-5 and TRBJ2-7, with D tentatively TRBD1 or TRBD2 (5 bases each). Germline loops: CDR1 MNHEY, CDR2 SVGAGI. V was pared by 0 bases and J by 6 bases, with 15 bases between. CDR3 length: 15 residues. The CDR3, as DNA: TGTGCCAGCAGTTACTCCGGGACCTATCTCGCCGAGCAGTACTTC. Its protein product is CASSYSGTYLAEQYF.

This clonotype was counted at least ten times. The V call is TRBV7-9, the J call TRBJ1-2; D gene ambiguous. Trimming took off 4 bases at V and 2 bases at J, with 17 bases between the two ends. The CDR3 runs to 16 residues. Germline V gene data show CDR1 as SEHNR and CDR2 as FQNEAQ (reference sequence). Here the CDR3 reads CASSSVEGFVNYGYTF. The CDR3 DNA sequence: TGTGCCAGCAGCTCGGTCGAAGGGTTCGTAAACTATGGCTACACCTTC.

Ten or more counts support this clonotype. The chain couples TRBV20-1 to TRBJ2-2, with TRBD1 matching 8 bases. Germline CDR1 DFQATT, CDR2 SNEGSKA (reference sequence). This CDR3 has 16 amino acids. J lost 0 bases, V lost 0 bases, and 3 bases had no gene match. CDR3: CSAREPTGANTGELFF. CDR3 sequence (DNA): TGCAGTGCTAGAGAACCGACAGGGGCGAACACCGGGGAGCTGTTTTTT.

This clonotype has at least ten counts. The chain couples TRBV12-3 or TRBV12-4 to TRBJ2-7, with 7 bases that match TRBD1. Trimming at V came to 6 bases and at J to 2 bases, leaving 7 bases not matched to a gene. The CDR3 consists of 14 residues. CDR3 region: CASSRTQGAYEQYF. The CDR3 DNA reads TGTGCCAGCAGCCGGACCCAGGGGGCCTACGAGCAGTACTTC.

This clonotype was detected many times. This rearrangement joins TRBV9 to TRBJ2-7, with 7 nucleotides matching TRBD1. The CDR3 totals 12 residues. V lost 4 bases, J lost 12 bases, and 10 bases stayed unmatched. Germline lookup yields CDR1 SGDLS and CDR2 YYNGEE. The CDR3 DNA sequence: TGTGCCAGCAGCCGGGCAAGGGGGCTTTGGTACTTC. Its protein product is CASSRARGLWYF.

This clonotype was recorded at least ten times. This chain uses TRBV29-1 with TRBJ2-7; 8 nucleotides align to TRBD1. Germline-derived CDR1 and CDR2 are SQVTM and ANQGSEA. After removal of 6 bases from V and 5 bases from J, the junction contained 9 bases not matched to a gene. The CDR3 is 13 residues long. The CDR3 DNA sequence: TGCAGCGTCGTTCGTTACAGGGGGGACGAGCAGTACTTC. Protein: CSVVRYRGDEQYF.

This clonotype was observed a handful of times. This chain links TRBV11-2 with TRBJ2-7; TRBD2 matches 11 bases. Germline assignment: CDR1 SGHAT and CDR2 FQNNGV. This CDR3 spans 14 amino acids. V lost 6 bases, J lost 3 bases, and 4 bases stayed unmatched. The CDR3 protein is CASRIAGGDYEQYF. As DNA, the CDR3 is TGTGCCAGCAGAATAGCGGGAGGGGACTACGAGCAGTACTTC.

The table lists this clonotype with many counts. V usage is TRBV7-8 and J usage is TRBJ1-1; TRBD1 matches 10 bases. The junction had 5 bases not matched to a gene; V was cut back by 5 bases and J by 5 bases. Germline V gene lookup returns CDR1 SGHVS and CDR2 FQNEAQ. This CDR3 contains 14 residues. Written as DNA, the CDR3 is TGTGCCAGCAGCCCCCGGACAGGGGGAACTGAAGCTTTCTTT. This codes for CASSPRTGGTEAFF.

The J gene is TRBJ2-5, the V gene TRBV6-2 or TRBV6-3; 7 positions match TRBD1. CDR3 length: 14 amino acids. The V gene end was trimmed by 6 bases and the J gene end by 2 bases; junction bases not matched to a gene: 6. From germline, CDR1 is MNHEY and CDR2 SVGEGT. The CDR3 reads CASRLQGWQETQYF. The CDR3 coding sequence is TGTGCCAGCAGGCTACAGGGGTGGCAAGAGACCCAGTACTTC.

This clonotype was observed at least ten times. The gene calls are TRBV20-1 and TRBJ1-2; tentatively, D is TRBD1 (5 bases). The CDR3 totals 16 residues. Germline V gene lookup returns CDR1 DFQATT and CDR2 SNEGSKA (reference sequence). The germline V and J ends were trimmed by 0 bases and 7 bases, with 21 bases remaining between them. CDR3 nucleotide sequence: TGCAGTGCTAGAGAAGGGACGAGGGGAGTATGGAGTGGCTACACCTTC. Amino acids: CSAREGTRGVWSGYTF.

V usage is TRBV4-1 and J usage is TRBJ2-7; 8 bases are a match to TRBD1. The J segment lost 0 bases and the V segment lost 3 bases, leaving 7 bases of the junction unmatched. Germline CDR1 and CDR2: MGHRA and YSYEKL. This CDR3 spans 16 amino acids. The CDR3 is CASSHPGQGRSYEQYF. The CDR3 region has the DNA TGCGCCAGCAGCCATCCAGGACAGGGCCGCTCCTACGAGCAGTACTTC.

This clonotype was observed at least ten times. The chain couples TRBV7-6 to TRBJ1-1; 11 bases fit TRBD1. Germline V CDR1 and CDR2: SGHVS, FNYEAQ. The CDR3 runs to 16 residues. The V segment lost 4 bases and the J segment 1 base; nucleotides outside the gene matches: 5. For the CDR3, the DNA is TGTGCCAGCAGCTCCCCGGGACAGGGGGAGAACACTGAAGCTTTCTTT. Residues: CASSSPGQGENTEAFF.

A few counts support this clonotype. The genes are TRBV4-3 and TRBJ2-1, with D possibly being TRBD2 (5 bases). Germline V gene sequence: CDR1 LGHNA, CDR2 YSLEER. CDR3 length: 17 amino acids. The germline V and J ends were trimmed by 3 bases and 4 bases, with 19 bases remaining between them. The CDR3 loop is CASSQGDWGAIYNEQFF. The CDR3 DNA reads TGCGCCAGCAGCCAGGGTGACTGGGGAGCGATATACAATGAGCAGTTCTTC.

The table lists this clonotype with many counts. CDR3 nucleotides: TGCGCCAGCAGCTTCGCGGGAGAAGGCACAGATACGCAGTATTTT. This sequence encodes CASSFAGEGTDTQYF. V and J are TRBV5-1 and TRBJ2-3, with TRBD2 matching over 7 bases. V was pared by 2 bases and J by 1 base, with 4 bases of the junction left unmatched. The CDR3 sequence is 15 residues long. The germline gives CDR1 SGHRS, CDR2 YFSETQ.

There are a few counts of this clonotype. J is TRBJ2-7 and V is TRBV5-1, with D possibly TRBD1 on 6 matching bases. Germline-derived CDR1 and CDR2 are SGHRS and YFSETQ. V lost 6 bases, J lost 3 bases, and 13 bases lay in between. This CDR3 region has 13 residues. The CDR3 protein is CASTQTGVYEQYF. CDR3 sequence (DNA): TGCGCCAGCACCCAGACAGGAGTCTACGAGCAGTACTTC.

This clonotype came up a few times. The chain links TRBV29-1 to TRBJ1-1, with a tentative D call TRBD1 (5 bases). Germline V gene sequence: CDR1 SQVTM, CDR2 ANQGSEA. Trimming left V 4 bases short and J 0 bases short, with 6 bases between. This CDR3 spans 12 amino acids. CDR3 loop: CSVGQMNTEAFF. CDR3 sequence (DNA): TGCAGCGTTGGACAGATGAACACTGAAGCTTTCTTT.